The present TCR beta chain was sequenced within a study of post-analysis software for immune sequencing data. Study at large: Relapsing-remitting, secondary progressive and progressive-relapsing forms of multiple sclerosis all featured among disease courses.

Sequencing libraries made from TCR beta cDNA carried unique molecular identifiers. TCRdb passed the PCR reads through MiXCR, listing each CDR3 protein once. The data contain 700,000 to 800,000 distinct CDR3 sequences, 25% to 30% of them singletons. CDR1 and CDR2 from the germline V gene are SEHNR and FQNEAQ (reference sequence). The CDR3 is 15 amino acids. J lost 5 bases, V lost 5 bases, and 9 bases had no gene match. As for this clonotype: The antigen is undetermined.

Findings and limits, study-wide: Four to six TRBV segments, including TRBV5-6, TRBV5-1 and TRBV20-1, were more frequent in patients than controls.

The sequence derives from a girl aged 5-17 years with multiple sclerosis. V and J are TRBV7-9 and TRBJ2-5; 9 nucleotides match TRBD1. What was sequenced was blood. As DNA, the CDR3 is TGTGCCAGCAGCCGACAGGGGGAAGGAAGGGAGACCCAGTACTTC. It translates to CASSRQGEGRETQYF.